The 14 T cell receptor beta chains presented below share a single source sample, sequenced in a study of human T cells and chemical hapten exposure. TCRdb reprocessed the RACE reads with MiXCR, giving one entry per CDR3 protein. Altogether tens of thousands of distinct CDR3 sequences are present, about 3.5% being singletons, with the ten largest covering about 6%. Time point indicated: healthy volunteer bleed at 6 weeks. Sequencing started from total RNA isolated from unfractionated whole blood. Source material: whole blood. These TCRs come from a human donor in good health. Some clones in this sample may be carry-over from other donors' samples.

At least ten counts were recorded for this clonotype. The chain recombines TRBV28 with TRBJ1-5, with D possibly matching TRBD1 (5 bases). Germline V gene sequence: CDR1 MDHEN, CDR2 SYDVKM. Trimming left V 6 bases short and J 6 bases short, with 15 bases between. CDR3 length equals 14 residues. CDR3 protein: CASRFPGPSQPQHF. The CDR3 DNA sequence: TGTGCCAGCAGGTTCCCAGGGCCAAGTCAGCCCCAGCATTTT. Looking up the rest from reference TRBV28 and TRBJ1-5 gives the full variable domain: DVKVTQSSRYLVKRTGEKVFLECVQDMDHENMFWYRQDPGLGLRLIYFSYDVKMKEKGDIPEGYSVSREKKERFSLILESASTNQTSMYLCASRFPGPSQPQHFGDGTRLSIL.

The V call is TRBV7-9, the J call TRBJ1-4; 9 bases map to TRBD1. Germline V lookup: CDR1 SEHNR, CDR2 FQNEAQ (reference sequence). After removal of 5 bases from V and 2 bases from J, the junction contained 6 bases not matched to a gene. CDR3 length: 16 amino acids. The CDR3 DNA reads TGTGCCAGCAGCCCACTGACAGGGGGGACTAATGAAAAACTGTTTTTT. Its translation: CASSPLTGGTNEKLFF.

For the CDR3, the DNA is TGTGCCTGGTTGGCCGGGAACTATGGCTACACCTTC. Encoded protein: CAWLAGNYGYTF. The chain joins TRBV30 to TRBJ1-2, with no clear D. CDR3 length equals 12 residues. The germline CDR1 and CDR2 sequences are GTSNPN and SVGIG (reference sequence). V lost 5 bases, J lost 2 bases, and 9 bases lay in between.

This clonotype occurred many times. A read error may account for a junction end that differs from germline. V is TRBV10-2 and J is TRBJ1-2; the D gene is possibly TRBD1 (6 bases). The germline V gene encodes CDR1 WSHSY and CDR2 SAAADI. The CDR3 has 11 residues. The chain's CDR3 is CASSEYDRSSF. The DNA for the CDR3 is TGCGCCAGCAGTGAGTACGACAGGAGTTCCTTC.

V and J are TRBV7-9 and TRBJ2-5, with 7 bases that match TRBD1. Germline assignment: CDR1 SEHNR and CDR2 FQNEAQ (reference sequence). V lost 5 bases, J lost 6 bases, and 6 bases stayed unmatched. This CDR3 is 13 amino acids long. Written as DNA, the CDR3 is TGTGCCAGCAGCACAGGGGATCTGAAGACCCAGTACTTC. Its translation: CASSTGDLKTQYF. Drawing the rest from reference TRBV7-9 and TRBJ2-5, the complete variable domain is DTGVSQNPRHKITKRGQNVTFRCDPISEHNRLYWYRQTLGQGPEFLTYFQNEAQLEKSRLLSDRFSAERPKGSFSTLEIQRTEQGDSAMYLCASSTGDLKTQYFGPGTRLLVL.

This clonotype came up a few times. V and J are TRBV28 and TRBJ2-7; perhaps TRBD2 as D (6 bases). Trimming pared 5 bases from V and 2 bases from J, leaving 22 bases between. CDR3 length equals 17 residues. In germline, CDR1 is MDHEN, CDR2 SYDVKM. CDR3 in amino acids: CASSTFWRGYQTYEQYF. CDR3 DNA: TGTGCCAGCAGTACCTTCTGGAGGGGATATCAGACCTACGAGCAGTACTTC.

The J gene is TRBJ2-3, the V gene TRBV20-1, with D possibly TRBD1 on 6 matching bases. CDR3 length equals 15 residues. V was clipped by 5 bases and J by 4 bases, with 19 bases between them. Germline CDR1 is DFQATT and CDR2 is SNEGSKA (reference sequence). The CDR3 loop is CSAGQTNSLADTQYF. DNA of the CDR3: TGCAGTGCTGGACAGACTAACTCTCTTGCAGATACGCAGTATTTT.

This clonotype was observed many times. The chain is built from TRBV28 and TRBJ2-2, with TRBD2 as a possible D gene (5 bases). The CDR3 loop spans 17 amino acids. Germline V gene sequence: CDR1 MDHEN, CDR2 SYDVKM. The V and J ends lost 7 bases and 5 bases respectively, with 23 bases between them. Written as DNA, the CDR3 is TGTGCCAGCACCCTCAGGCAAGGACTCCTATTTACCGGGGAGCTGTTTTTT. It codes for CASTLRQGLLFTGELFF. The entire variable domain, with the rest obtained from reference TRBV28 and TRBJ2-2, is as follows: DVKVTQSSRYLVKRTGEKVFLECVQDMDHENMFWYRQDPGLGLRLIYFSYDVKMKEKGDIPEGYSVSREKKERFSLILESASTNQTSMYLCASTLRQGLLFTGELFFGEGSRLTVL.

This clonotype was seen repeatedly, ten times or more. V and J are TRBV12-3 or TRBV12-4 and TRBJ1-2; maybe TRBD1 (6 bases). Trimming shortened V by 3 bases and J by 10 bases, and 18 bases separated the two germline ends. This CDR3 is 14 amino acids long. CDR3 in amino acids: CASSFRQVQGYYTF. The CDR3 coding sequence is TGTGCCAGCAGTTTCAGACAGGTCCAGGGTTACTACACCTTC.

This clonotype was counted at least ten times. J is TRBJ2-7 and V is TRBV28, with D possibly matching TRBD1 (5 bases). The CDR3 runs 15 residues. V was cut by 6 bases and J by 0 bases, with 15 bases left in between. CDR1 is MDHEN and CDR2 is SYDVKM in the germline V gene. This CDR3 is CASRGPRLSSYEQYF. In DNA, the CDR3 is TGTGCCAGCAGGGGGCCCCGGTTAAGCTCCTACGAGCAGTACTTC.

This clonotype was detected many times. The rearrangement links TRBV28 to TRBJ1-1; 7 bases match TRBD1. There are 14 residues in the CDR3. J gave up 6 bases and V 1 base, and 5 bases lay outside the gene matches. The germline V gene has CDR1 MDHEN and CDR2 SYDVKM. In nucleotides, the CDR3 is TGTGCCAGCAGTTTATCAGGGGGAGTTTCTGAAGCTTTCTTT. This translates into CASSLSGGVSEAFF. The full variable domain, rest sourced from reference TRBV28 and TRBJ1-1, is DVKVTQSSRYLVKRTGEKVFLECVQDMDHENMFWYRQDPGLGLRLIYFSYDVKMKEKGDIPEGYSVSREKKERFSLILESASTNQTSMYLCASSLSGGVSEAFFGQGTRLTVV.

This clonotype was counted between two and nine times. The chain links TRBV20-1 to TRBJ1-2; D remains unclear. V lost 6 bases to trimming and J lost 1 base, with 9 bases between them. This CDR3 contains 12 residues. Per germline, CDR1 DFQATT and CDR2 SNEGSKA (reference sequence). In DNA form, the CDR3 reads TGCAGTGCCCCAGGTAGTAACTATGGCTACACCTTC. Amino acid sequence: CSAPGSNYGYTF.

This clonotype was counted many times. This chain connects TRBV4-2 to TRBJ2-4, with 10 positions matching TRBD2. Trimming took 0 bases from V and 7 from J; bases not matched to a gene: 9. CDR3 length: 17 amino acids. The germline gives CDR1 LGHNA, CDR2 YNFKEQ. CDR3 sequence (DNA): TGTGCCAGCAGCCAAGAAAGCGGGAGGGCCGGGGGGAACATTCAGTACTTC. Its translation is CASSQESGRAGGNIQYF.

This clonotype occurred many times. The J gene is TRBJ2-5, the V gene TRBV9, with unresolved D. Trimming took off 3 bases at V and 4 bases at J, with 4 bases between the two ends. CDR3 length: 11 amino acids. The germline CDR1 and CDR2 sequences are SGDLS and YYNGEE. The CDR3 loop reads CASSAGETQYF. The CDR3, as DNA: TGTGCCAGCAGCGCGGGAGAGACCCAGTACTTC.